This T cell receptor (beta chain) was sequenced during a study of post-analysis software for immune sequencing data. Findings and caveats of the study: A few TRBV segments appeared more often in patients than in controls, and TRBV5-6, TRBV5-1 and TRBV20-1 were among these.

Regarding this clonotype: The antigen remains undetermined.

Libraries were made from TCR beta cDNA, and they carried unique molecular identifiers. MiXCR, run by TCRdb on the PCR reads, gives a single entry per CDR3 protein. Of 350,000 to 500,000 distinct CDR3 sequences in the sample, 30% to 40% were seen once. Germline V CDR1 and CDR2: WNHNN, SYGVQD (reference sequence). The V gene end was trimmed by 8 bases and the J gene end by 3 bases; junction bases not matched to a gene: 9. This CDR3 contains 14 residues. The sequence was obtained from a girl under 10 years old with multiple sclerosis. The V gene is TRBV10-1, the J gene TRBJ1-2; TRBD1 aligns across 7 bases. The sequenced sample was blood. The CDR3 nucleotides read TGCGCCAGCGGAGGGAGCGACAGGGACTATGGCTACACCTTC. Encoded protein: CASGGSDRDYGYTF.